These T cell receptor beta chains were read from a single sample in a study of long-term antiretroviral therapy in people with HIV. The data were produced by immunoSEQ multiplex PCR, yet TCRdb's version contains in-frame clones alone and is incomplete. In the table there are roughly 25,000 clones, 80% to 95% of which are singletons. Sequencing was performed on unsorted PBMCs, taken 7.6 years after starting antiretroviral therapy. The source of these receptors is a woman in her 40s with HIV. CDR3s include the opening cysteine and the closing phenylalanine or tryptophan. D genes are given only for firm matches.

TRBV4-1	TRBJ2-7	-	CASSQAQEGYEQYF
TRBV7-9	TRBJ1-2	TRBD1	CASSPGTGRTNYGYTF
TRBV5-8	TRBJ2-5	TRBD1	CASSLGTGGIGRETQYF
TRBV5-1	TRBJ1-3	TRBD1	CASSLGQGVGNTIYF
TRBV5-1	TRBJ2-1	TRBD1	CASSSMGQGNYNEQFF
TRBV2	TRBJ2-3	-	CASKSEAEDTQYF
TRBV4-3	TRBJ1-1	-	CASSQGGFGAEAFF
TRBV7-2	TRBJ2-1	-	CASSLSVGRTSYNEQFF
TRBV28	TRBJ2-7	TRBD2	CASSFAGGRRGEQYF
TRBV4-3	TRBJ2-1	TRBD2	CASSQASGEYNEQFF
TRBV9	TRBJ2-5	TRBD2	CASSVGSGGTHQETQYF
TRBV6-5	TRBJ1-6	-	CASSNRNRQAPLHF
TRBV6-5	TRBJ1-1	TRBD1	CASSYGTGLNTEAFF
TRBV4-3	TRBJ2-1	TRBD2	CASSQHAGLAFNEQFF
TRBV10-3	TRBJ1-1	TRBD1	CAIRGDRVMNTEAFF
TRBV6-5	TRBJ2-1	TRBD2	CASSYSKRGGPNEQFF
TRBV19	TRBJ2-3	-	CASSERGTGSTDTQYF
TRBV2	TRBJ1-1	-	CASSVTNTEAFF
TRBV18	TRBJ2-7	-	CASSPPVNGGSNYEQYF
TRBV19	TRBJ2-7	TRBD1	CASSMRTGVVYEQYF
TRBV7-2	TRBJ1-1	-	CASSPQWGGGTEAFF
TRBV2	TRBJ2-2	TRBD1	CASSLRDRRTGELFF
TRBV5-4	TRBJ1-2	-	CASTLDRTGLVGVSYTF
TRBV4-3	TRBJ1-6	TRBD1	CASSQSDRGNSPLHF
TRBV30	TRBJ1-6	-	CAWSVRAGNSPLHF
TRBV7-9	TRBJ1-1	-	CASSSAGGAYTEAFF
TRBV7-8	TRBJ2-7	TRBD1	CASSLSPGQGTYEQYF
TRBV4-1	TRBJ2-7	-	CASSPIHPRADGEQYF
TRBV7-2	TRBJ1-1	-	CASSSGHLNTEAFF
TRBV7-9	TRBJ1-1	TRBD1	CASSQGANTEAFF
TRBV5-6	TRBJ2-3	TRBD1	CASSLGGGEFTDTQYF
TRBV11-2	TRBJ2-2	TRBD2	CASSVAGSNTGELFF
TRBV2	TRBJ2-2	-	CASSGQASTGELFF
TRBV11-2	TRBJ2-7	TRBD1	CASSLTGTGVNEQYF
TRBV30	TRBJ1-1	-	CAWSRQAMNTEAFF
TRBV7-8	TRBJ2-3	TRBD1	CASSPNRGTGADTQYF
TRBV13	TRBJ1-4	TRBD1	CASSETGGNEKLFF
TRBV14	TRBJ1-1	-	CASSQAEWGGYTEAFF
TRBV10-3	TRBJ2-3	-	CAISESDRSSDTQYF